This T cell receptor (beta chain) is drawn from a study of HIV-infected patients and healthy controls. TCRdb called the 5' RACE reads again in MiXCR, with one record for every CDR3 protein. The sample lists under 70,000 distinct CDR3 sequences, under 25% occurring once. This clonotype has at least ten counts. In germline, CDR1 is SGHNT, CDR2 YYREEE (reference sequence). The CDR3 is made up of 14 amino acids. With V trimmed by 1 base and J by 6 bases, 5 bases remained unmatched. The rearrangement joins TRBV5-4 to TRBJ2-3; 7 nucleotides match TRBD1. The material sequenced was CD4+ T cells from blood. The sequence was collected from a human donor in good health. The CDR3 sequence is CASSLSTGADTQYF. CDR3 in DNA: TGTGCCAGCAGCTTGTCCACAGGGGCCGATACGCAGTATTTT.